The 31 T cell receptor beta chains reported below all come from one sample, sequenced in a study of shared clonotypes between healthy human individuals. Naive CD8 cells lacked CD45RO and underwent positive selection for CCR7, leaving out terminally differentiated effector memory CD45RA+ cells. Sequencing used immunoSEQ multiplex PCR; TCRdb keeps in-frame clones, though not all of them. Found here are 1.5 million to 2.5 million clones, over 85% of them singletons; the top ten hold around 1.2%. Sequencing input: naive CD8+ T cells sorted from blood. The source of these receptors is a man younger than 35 in good health.

The chain combines TRBV7-9 with TRBJ1-4; 7 bases align to TRBD1. The CDR3 consists of 14 residues. Per germline, CDR1 SEHNR and CDR2 FQNEAQ (reference sequence). J was trimmed by 6 bases and V by 5 bases; bases with no gene match: 6. The CDR3: CASSRDSQHEKLFF. CDR3 nucleotide sequence: TGTGCCAGCAGCCGGGACAGCCAACATGAAAAACTGTTTTTT. Drawing the rest from reference TRBV7-9 and TRBJ1-4, the complete variable domain is DTGVSQNPRHKITKRGQNVTFRCDPISEHNRLYWYRQTLGQGPEFLTYFQNEAQLEKSRLLSDRFSAERPKGSFSTLEIQRTEQGDSAMYLCASSRDSQHEKLFFGSGTQLSVL.

The rearrangement uses TRBV9 and TRBJ2-7, with a tentative D call TRBD2 (5 bases). Deletions cut 4 bases from V and 7 bases from J, with 15 bases between. Germline V gene lookup returns CDR1 SGDLS and CDR2 YYNGEE. This CDR3 comprises 13 residues. DNA for the CDR3: TGTGCCAGCAGCCTGGACTCTGGATCAGAGCAGTACTTC. Encoded protein: CASSLDSGSEQYF.

V is TRBV5-6 and J is TRBJ1-1, with a possible D match to TRBD1 (6 bases). Trimming removed 2 bases from V and 5 bases from J, with 13 bases in between. From germline, CDR1 is SGHDT and CDR2 YYEEEE. The CDR3 runs 14 residues. CDR3: CASSLAQGYTEAFF. The CDR3 nucleotides are TGTGCCAGCAGCTTAGCACAGGGCTATACTGAAGCTTTCTTT. The full variable domain, rest sourced from reference TRBV5-6 and TRBJ1-1, is DAGVTQSPTHLIKTRGQQVTLRCSPKSGHDTVSWYQQALGQGPQFIFQYYEEEERQRGNFPDRFSGHQFPNYSSELNVNALLLGDSALYLCASSLAQGYTEAFFGQGTRLTVV.

The chain combines TRBV5-6 with TRBJ1-4; no reliable D call. Trimming removed 0 bases from V and 5 bases from J, with 8 bases in between. Germline lookup yields CDR1 SGHDT and CDR2 YYEEEE. This CDR3 comprises 14 residues. CDR3 region: CASSLGPPNEKLFF. The CDR3 DNA is TGTGCCAGCAGCTTGGGGCCCCCCAATGAAAAACTGTTTTTT. The entire variable domain, with the rest obtained from reference TRBV5-6 and TRBJ1-4, is as follows: DAGVTQSPTHLIKTRGQQVTLRCSPKSGHDTVSWYQQALGQGPQFIFQYYEEEERQRGNFPDRFSGHQFPNYSSELNVNALLLGDSALYLCASSLGPPNEKLFFGSGTQLSVL.

This rearrangement joins TRBV5-1 to TRBJ2-7, with 12 bases lining up with TRBD2. Germline V CDR1 and CDR2: SGHRS, YFSETQ. V shed 4 bases and J 1 base; nucleotides not matched to a gene: 6. This CDR3 has 16 amino acids. This chain's CDR3 is CASSPRTSGISYEQYF. CDR3 in DNA: TGCGCCAGCAGCCCTCGGACTAGCGGGATTTCCTACGAGCAGTACTTC.

This chain connects TRBV10-3 to TRBJ1-1, with 8 bases that match TRBD1. Trimming removed 6 bases from V and 4 bases from J; junction bases left unmatched: 4. CDR3 length: 13 amino acids. The germline V gene encodes CDR1 ENHRY and CDR2 SYGVKD. The CDR3 sequence is CAIRKDRGTEAFF. The CDR3 DNA reads as TGTGCCATCAGAAAAGACAGGGGCACTGAAGCTTTCTTT.

This clone was recorded once. The chain joins TRBV5-1 to TRBJ1-1, with a tentative D call TRBD1 (6 bases). In germline, CDR1 is SGHRS, CDR2 YFSETQ. V was pared by 4 bases and J by 6 bases, with 13 bases between. The CDR3 covers 13 residues. CDR3 nucleotides: TGCGCCAGCAGCACAACAGGGTCCGCTGAAGCTTTCTTT. It is translated as CASSTTGSAEAFF.

The J gene is TRBJ2-7, the V gene TRBV5-7, with D perhaps TRBD2 (5 bases). TRBV5-7 qualifies as an ORF whose function is uncertain. The CDR3 has 16 amino acids. V shed 0 bases and J shed 1 base, with 14 bases lying between them. For the CDR3, the DNA is TGTGCCAGCAGCTTGGCAGGAGGACGGAAATCCTACGAGCAGTACTTC. Residues: CASSLAGGRKSYEQYF.

The J gene is TRBJ2-2, the V gene TRBV5-1; 7 bases fit TRBD1. The V segment lost 0 bases and the J segment 4 bases; nucleotides outside the gene matches: 6. The CDR3 loop spans 16 amino acids. In germline, CDR1 is SGHRS, CDR2 YFSETQ. The CDR3 region has the DNA TGCGCCAGCAGCTTGGCACAGGGGTTTGTCACCGGGGAGCTGTTTTTT. It specifies CASSLAQGFVTGELFF.

In regard to this clone: Other DNA sequences in the sample encode the same CDR3. This sequence joins TRBV4-1 and TRBJ2-7; no firm D call. CDR1 and CDR2 (germline): MGHRA, YSYEKL. The CDR3 loop spans 15 amino acids. Between the trimmed V and J ends, which lost 0 bases and 0 bases, there was a span of 9 bases. The CDR3 DNA follows: TGCGCCAGCAGCCAAGACCCCGATCTCTCCTACGAGCAGTACTTC. Protein product: CASSQDPDLSYEQYF.

The chain carries TRBV7-9 and TRBJ1-6; 9 positions match TRBD1. The V segment lost 4 bases and the J segment 7 bases; nucleotides outside the gene matches: 5. CDR3 size: 15 residues. Germline CDR1 SEHNR, CDR2 FQNEAQ (reference sequence). Here the CDR3 reads CASSYGQGQNSPLHF. DNA of the CDR3: TGTGCCAGCAGCTATGGACAGGGGCAGAATTCACCCCTCCACTTT.

This chain joins TRBV11-2 and TRBJ2-1; 10 nucleotides agree with TRBD2. V was clipped by 5 bases and J by 7 bases; unmatched bases: 17. CDR1 and CDR2 from the germline V gene are SGHAT and FQNNGV. The CDR3 extends over 18 amino acids. For the CDR3, the DNA is TGTGCCAGCAGCCCGCCTCGGGGGGCTAGCGGGAGTAGTAATGAGCAGTTCTTC. This sequence encodes CASSPPRGASGSSNEQFF. The complete variable domain, with remaining parts taken from reference TRBV11-2 and TRBJ2-1, reads EAGVAQSPRYKIIEKRQSVAFWCNPISGHATLYWYQQILGQGPKLLIQFQNNGVVDDSQLPKDRFSAERLKGVDSTLKIQPAKLEDSAVYLCASSPPRGASGSSNEQFFGPGTRLTVL.

The rearrangement links TRBV29-1 to TRBJ2-2; D is undetermined. The length of the CDR3 is 14 residues. Germline V gene lookup returns CDR1 SQVTM and CDR2 ANQGSEA. V lost 6 bases to trimming and J lost 0 bases, with 11 bases between them. In DNA form, the CDR3 reads TGCAGCGTGGTCCAAGTTGCGAACACCGGGGAGCTGTTTTTT. As protein: CSVVQVANTGELFF.

V gene TRBV14 combines with J gene TRBJ2-2, with 10 nucleotides matching TRBD1. CDR3 length equals 17 residues. J gave up 0 bases and V 1 base, and 2 bases lay outside the gene matches. CDR1 is SGHDN and CDR2 is FVKESK in the germline V gene. The CDR3 sequence is CASSQAGTGANTGELFF. The CDR3 bases are TGTGCCAGCAGCCAAGCCGGGACAGGGGCGAACACCGGGGAGCTGTTTTTT.

As regards this clone: Other DNA sequences in the same sample also yield this CDR3. J is TRBJ2-7 and V is TRBV9; D not resolved. The germline gives CDR1 SGDLS, CDR2 YYNGEE. V shed 0 bases and J shed 1 base, with 11 bases lying between them. The CDR3 runs to 15 residues. The CDR3 reads CASSVGQALSYEQYF. The CDR3 DNA sequence: TGTGCCAGCAGCGTAGGCCAAGCGCTGTCCTACGAGCAGTACTTC.

This chain uses TRBV6-6 with TRBJ2-5; possible D gene TRBD2, 6 bases. Deletions cut 5 bases from V and 5 bases from J, with 12 bases between. From germline, CDR1 is MNHNY and CDR2 SVGAGI (reference sequence). The CDR3 length is 13 residues. CDR3 in DNA: TGTGCCAGCAGTGCGGGACTTGGGGAGACCCAGTACTTC. Its translation is CASSAGLGETQYF.

This chain connects TRBV5-1 to TRBJ1-1, with D unresolved. The CDR3 covers 15 residues. Per germline, CDR1 SGHRS and CDR2 YFSETQ. Between the trimmed V and J ends, which lost 4 bases and 5 bases, there was a span of 18 bases. The CDR3 spells CASSLLPETETEAFF. The CDR3 DNA reads TGCGCCAGCAGCCTTTTGCCGGAGACTGAAACTGAAGCTTTCTTT.

This chain joins TRBV27 and TRBJ1-4; no clear D gene. Germline assignment: CDR1 MNHEY and CDR2 SMNVEV (reference sequence). Trimming stripped 5 bases from V and 0 bases from J, with 10 bases between. The CDR3 contains 15 residues. CDR3 region: CASSMTRATNEKLFF. CDR3 DNA: TGTGCCAGCAGTATGACGCGTGCAACTAATGAAAAACTGTTTTTT.

The gene calls are TRBV19 and TRBJ2-7; D might be TRBD2 (6 bases). Germline lookup yields CDR1 LNHDA and CDR2 SQIVND (reference sequence). Trimming removed 2 bases from V and 2 bases from J, with 16 bases in between. This CDR3 contains 16 residues. The DNA for the CDR3 is TGTGCCAGTAGTATAATTCCCGGGGAGGCAGCCTACGAGCAGTACTTC. Residues: CASSIIPGEAAYEQYF.

This clone was seen a single time. This chain connects TRBV9 to TRBJ2-3; D unresolved. The CDR3 has 15 residues. Germline V gives CDR1 SGDLS, CDR2 YYNGEE. With 0 bases removed from V and 3 bases from J, the gap between germline ends came to 11 bases. The CDR3 bases are TGTGCCAGCAGCGTAGGGGGTAGCCAGACAGATACGCAGTATTTT. It codes for CASSVGGSQTDTQYF.

The genes are TRBV2 and TRBJ1-1, with D unresolved. Germline V gene lookup returns CDR1 SNHLY and CDR2 FYNNEI. This CDR3 has 14 residues. The V gene lost 2 bases and the J gene lost 1 base, with 8 bases spanning the gap. CDR3 sequence reads: CASSEYVENTEAFF. The CDR3 DNA reads TGTGCCAGCAGTGAATACGTCGAGAACACTGAAGCTTTCTTT.

Note on this clone: At the DNA level, this CDR3 is encoded by other sequences in the same sample as well. V gene TRBV28 combines with J gene TRBJ2-5, with D perhaps TRBD2 (6 bases). Deletions cut 5 bases from V and 1 base from J, with 11 bases between. The length of the CDR3 is 14 residues. Germline V gene sequence: CDR1 MDHEN, CDR2 SYDVKM. The CDR3 region is CASSLSGSQETQYF. In DNA, the CDR3 is TGTGCCAGCAGTCTTAGCGGCTCCCAAGAGACCCAGTACTTC. Variable domain in full (rest from reference TRBV28 and TRBJ2-5): DVKVTQSSRYLVKRTGEKVFLECVQDMDHENMFWYRQDPGLGLRLIYFSYDVKMKEKGDIPEGYSVSREKKERFSLILESASTNQTSMYLCASSLSGSQETQYFGPGTRLLVL.

Notes on this clone: The junction differs from germline at one of its ends, possibly a read error. V usage is TRBV9 and J usage is TRBJ2-5, with 8 bases that match TRBD2. The CDR3 is 16 amino acids. The V gene's germline CDR1 is SGDLS and CDR2 YYNGEE. The CDR3 nucleotides read TGTGCCAGCAGCGTGGCGGAGACGGGGGGGCAAGGGACCCAGTACTTC. Amino acid sequence: CASSVAETGGQGTQYF.

This clone was counted once. The chain joins TRBV10-3 to TRBJ2-7; tentative D call: TRBD1 (6 bases). This CDR3 contains 13 residues. Germline V gene data show CDR1 as ENHRY and CDR2 as SYGVKD. V dropped 10 bases and J dropped 2 bases, with 15 bases sitting between them. The CDR3 DNA sequence: TGTGCCAGCAGCACGACAGGAACCTACGAGCAGTACTTC. Translating it yields CASSTTGTYEQYF.

The chain has TRBV7-6 and TRBJ2-2; D not certain. Germline values: CDR1 SGHVS, CDR2 FNYEAQ. Trimming cost V 1 base and J 6 bases, with 6 bases left between them. The CDR3 has 13 amino acids. The CDR3 nucleotides are TGTGCCAGCAGCTTAGTGCTCGCCGGGGAGCTGTTTTTT. This translates into CASSLVLAGELFF.

The rearrangement uses TRBV5-1 and TRBJ1-1; D gene uncertain. The CDR3 is 12 amino acids. Germline CDR1 reads SGHRS; CDR2 reads YFSETQ. V lost 4 bases and J lost 3, with 7 bases in between. The CDR3 here is CASSDGYTEAFF. Written as DNA, the CDR3 is TGCGCCAGCAGCGACGGGTACACTGAAGCTTTCTTT.

The rearrangement joins TRBV29-1 to TRBJ2-7; TRBD2 agrees at 8 bases. The CDR3 sequence is 13 residues long. J gave up 4 bases and V 6 bases, and 8 bases lay outside the gene matches. Looked up from germline, CDR1 is SQVTM and CDR2 is ANQGSEA. The CDR3 protein is CSVSGGVVYEQYF. The CDR3 DNA follows: TGCAGCGTCTCGGGGGGGGTCGTGTACGAGCAGTACTTC.

J is TRBJ1-2 and V is TRBV6-5; no clear D gene. Germline loops: CDR1 MNHEY, CDR2 SVGAGI. The CDR3 consists of 16 residues. V gave up 2 bases and J gave up 4 bases, with 17 bases separating them. This CDR3 reads CASSYVMELNFYGYTF. CDR3 nucleotides: TGTGCCAGCAGTTACGTAATGGAGTTGAATTTCTATGGCTACACCTTC.

The rearrangement joins TRBV11-3 to TRBJ2-1, with 12 nucleotides matching TRBD2. Germline V CDR1 and CDR2: SGHNT, YENEEA. CDR3 length equals 15 residues. The junction had 1 base not matched to a gene; V was cut back by 1 base and J by 6 bases. Here the CDR3 DNA reads TGTGCCAGCAGCTTAGGGACTAGCGGGGCCAATGAGCAGTTCTTC. This codes for CASSLGTSGANEQFF.

The V and J genes are TRBV25-1 and TRBJ1-1; a possible D gene is TRBD1 (6 bases). The germline gives CDR1 MGHDK, CDR2 SYGVNS. V lost 1 base and J lost 10, with 13 bases in between. The CDR3 has 13 residues. As DNA, the CDR3 is TGTGCCAGCAGTGAATCTGGGACATTAGGAGCTTTCTTT. Its translation is CASSESGTLGAFF.

The V and J genes are TRBV4-1 and TRBJ2-7; 7 bases match TRBD1. This CDR3 is 15 amino acids long. CDR1 is MGHRA and CDR2 is YSYEKL in the germline V gene. Trimming cost V 1 base and J 2 bases; bases outside gene matches: 5. Here the CDR3 reads CASSQVEGATYEQYF. The CDR3 DNA reads TGCGCCAGCAGCCAAGTTGAGGGGGCAACCTACGAGCAGTACTTC.